A selection of T cell receptor beta chains follows, all from one sample in a study of beta chain features in type 1 diabetes. Produced via immunoSEQ multiplex PCR; TCRdb's table is partial and in-frame only. The sample has about 240,000 clones; roughly 14% are singletons. What was sequenced was naive CD4+ T cells from blood. All receptors come from a man aged 30-40 years with type 1 diabetes. CDR3s include the opening cysteine and the closing phenylalanine or tryptophan. The D gene is left open where the match is weak. Rows may omit the clone size; those that give it use once, few, many or a size class.

J gene: TRBJ2-5
D gene: -
V gene: TRBV30
clone size: -
CDR3 DNA: TGTGCCTGGAGTGTCAGCGTACAAGAGACCCAGTACTTC
CDR3 protein: CAWSVSVQETQYF

J gene: TRBJ2-5
D gene: -
V gene: TRBV11-2
clone size: -
CDR3 DNA: TGTGCCAGCAGCTTAGTAGAGGAGACCCAGTACTTC
CDR3 protein: CASSLVEETQYF

J gene: TRBJ1-2
D gene: -
V gene: TRBV4-1
clone size: -
CDR3 DNA: TGCGCCAGCAACCCGGGGGGGGCTAACTATGGCTACACCTTC
CDR3 protein: CASNPGGANYGYTF

J gene: TRBJ2-1
D gene: -
V gene: TRBV7-7
clone size: -
CDR3 DNA: TGTGCTAGCAGCTTAGGGCTAGCCGTCGATGAGCAGTTCTTC
CDR3 protein: CASSLGLAVDEQFF

J gene: TRBJ1-1
D gene: TRBD1
V gene: TRBV6-6
clone size: few
CDR3 DNA: TGTGCCAGCAGCACGGGACAGACCCTCCTGAGTGAAGCTTTCTTT
CDR3 protein: CASSTGQTLLSEAFF

J gene: TRBJ2-7
D gene: TRBD2
V gene: TRBV12-5
clone size: -
CDR3 DNA: TGTGCTAGTGGGGGCGGGGGGCTACGGGAGCAGTACTTC
CDR3 protein: CASGGGGLREQYF

J gene: TRBJ2-5
D gene: -
V gene: TRBV5-4
clone size: few
CDR3 DNA: TGTGCCAGCAGCCAAACTAGCTACCTAGGGGAGACCCAGTACTTC
CDR3 protein: CASSQTSYLGETQYF

J gene: TRBJ2-5
D gene: -
V gene: TRBV5-1
clone size: few
CDR3 DNA: TGCGCCAGCAGGTCGGGGGTCGGGGAGACCCAGTACTTC
CDR3 protein: CASRSGVGETQYF

J gene: TRBJ2-3
D gene: -
V gene: TRBV11-3
clone size: -
CDR3 DNA: TGTGCCAGCAGGCAGGGAACCACAGATACGCAGTATTTT
CDR3 protein: CASRQGTTDTQYF

J gene: TRBJ2-1
D gene: -
V gene: TRBV2
clone size: few
CDR3 DNA: TGTGCCAGCAGTGTTTTTCCGACAACCGCAAATGAGCAGTTCTTC
CDR3 protein: CASSVFPTTANEQFF

J gene: TRBJ2-3
D gene: TRBD2
V gene: TRBV5-4
clone size: -
CDR3 DNA: TGTGCCAGCAGCTGGACTAGCGGGGGTCCAGATACGCAGTATTTT
CDR3 protein: CASSWTSGGPDTQYF

J gene: TRBJ2-3
D gene: -
V gene: TRBV7-2
clone size: few
CDR3 DNA: TGTGCCAGCAGCTTAGGTAGCAACACAGATACGCAGTATTTT
CDR3 protein: CASSLGSNTDTQYF

J gene: TRBJ2-3
D gene: TRBD1
V gene: TRBV5-4
clone size: few
CDR3 DNA: TGTGCCAGCAGTCAACTACAGGGGGCCGGGCCAGATACGCAGTATTTT
CDR3 protein: CASSQLQGAGPDTQYF

J gene: TRBJ1-1
D gene: -
V gene: TRBV30
clone size: -
CDR3 DNA: TGTGCCTGGAGGGAGGTCGGGAGGGGAGACACTGAAGCTTTCTTT
CDR3 protein: CAWREVGRGDTEAFF

J gene: TRBJ1-1
D gene: -
V gene: TRBV5-4
clone size: few
CDR3 DNA: TGTGCCAGCAGCTTGGGGACAGTAGCTGAAGCTTTCTTT
CDR3 protein: CASSLGTVAEAFF

J gene: TRBJ1-4
D gene: -
V gene: TRBV5-6
clone size: -
CDR3 DNA: TGTGCCAGCAGCTTCTCCGGTCGAGAAAAACTGTTTTTT
CDR3 protein: CASSFSGREKLFF

J gene: TRBJ1-2
D gene: TRBD1
V gene: TRBV29-1
clone size: few
CDR3 DNA: TGCAGCGTTGAAGGTACCCAGGGGGCGTCCGGCTACACCTTC
CDR3 protein: CSVEGTQGASGYTF

J gene: TRBJ2-2
D gene: TRBD2
V gene: TRBV10-3
clone size: few
CDR3 DNA: TGTGCCATCAGTTACGGGACTACGAACACCGGGGAGCTGTTTTTT
CDR3 protein: CAISYGTTNTGELFF

J gene: TRBJ2-7
D gene: TRBD1
V gene: TRBV9
clone size: -
CDR3 DNA: TGTGCCAGCGGACGGGACAGCTCCTACGAGCAGTACTTC
CDR3 protein: CASGRDSSYEQYF

J gene: TRBJ2-3
D gene: TRBD1
V gene: TRBV5-1
clone size: -
CDR3 DNA: TGCGCCAGCAGCTTTGGGCCCACAGGGGGCATAGATACGCAGTATTTT
CDR3 protein: CASSFGPTGGIDTQYF

J gene: TRBJ2-7
D gene: TRBD2
V gene: TRBV15
clone size: few
CDR3 DNA: TGTGCCACCAGCAGAGACTCTCCGGGAGGGCCGCTCGACGAGCAGTACTTC
CDR3 protein: CATSRDSPGGPLDEQYF

J gene: TRBJ2-7
D gene: -
V gene: TRBV5-1
clone size: -
CDR3 DNA: TGCGCCAGCAGCGTCCCACCGGGGGAGCAGTACTTC
CDR3 protein: CASSVPPGEQYF

J gene: TRBJ2-5
D gene: -
V gene: TRBV29-1
clone size: -
CDR3 DNA: TGCAGCGCCGGTGGGGGGGGCGAGACCCAGTACTTC
CDR3 protein: CSAGGGGETQYF

J gene: TRBJ2-3
D gene: TRBD1
V gene: TRBV6-6
clone size: -
CDR3 DNA: TGTGCCACCCGACAGGGTGGTACGCAGTATTTT
CDR3 protein: CATRQGGTQYF

J gene: TRBJ1-2
D gene: -
V gene: TRBV6-5
clone size: -
CDR3 DNA: TGTGCCAGCAGTTACTCGAAACAGAGACATGGCTACACCTTC
CDR3 protein: CASSYSKQRHGYTF

J gene: TRBJ1-2
D gene: -
V gene: TRBV7-9
clone size: few
CDR3 DNA: TGTGCCAGCAGCCTCGGGGGAGGAACCTATGGCTACACCTTC
CDR3 protein: CASSLGGGTYGYTF

J gene: TRBJ2-3
D gene: TRBD1
V gene: TRBV6-5
clone size: once
CDR3 DNA: TGTGCCAGCAGTCGGACAGGGACGGATACGCAGTATTTT
CDR3 protein: CASSRTGTDTQYF

J gene: TRBJ2-3
D gene: -
V gene: TRBV19
clone size: few
CDR3 DNA: TGTGCCAGTAGGACAGGGAGGTCGGCAGATACGCAGTATTTT
CDR3 protein: CASRTGRSADTQYF

J gene: TRBJ2-1
D gene: -
V gene: TRBV6-5
clone size: few
CDR3 DNA: TGTGCCAGCAGTTCCCATTCTAGCAGGTACAATGAGCAGTTCTTC
CDR3 protein: CASSSHSSRYNEQFF

J gene: TRBJ1-2
D gene: -
V gene: TRBV6-4
clone size: -
CDR3 DNA: TGTGCCAGCAGTGGCCTCGGGGAAGGATATGGCTACACCTTC
CDR3 protein: CASSGLGEGYGYTF

J gene: TRBJ2-5
D gene: -
V gene: TRBV7-9
clone size: few
CDR3 DNA: TGTGCCAGCAGCTTCTCAGGAGGAGAGACCCAGTACTTC
CDR3 protein: CASSFSGGETQYF

J gene: TRBJ2-2
D gene: TRBD2
V gene: TRBV5-1
clone size: -
CDR3 DNA: TGCGCCAGCAGCACGGGGCCGGGGGGTAACACCGGGGAGCTGTTTTTT
CDR3 protein: CASSTGPGGNTGELFF

J gene: TRBJ2-5
D gene: -
V gene: TRBV15
clone size: -
CDR3 DNA: TGTGCCACCAGCAGAGTGCGGGAGACCCAGTACTTC
CDR3 protein: CATSRVRETQYF

J gene: TRBJ2-3
D gene: TRBD1
V gene: TRBV5-1
clone size: -
CDR3 DNA: TGCGCCGGAGCCTACGGGACAGGGGATCCAGATACGCAGTATTTT
CDR3 protein: CAGAYGTGDPDTQYF

J gene: TRBJ2-5
D gene: -
V gene: TRBV7-9
clone size: few
CDR3 DNA: TGTGCCAGCAGTCGGAGGCTAGACCAAGAGACCCAGTACTTC
CDR3 protein: CASSRRLDQETQYF

J gene: TRBJ1-1
D gene: -
V gene: TRBV29-1
clone size: few
CDR3 DNA: TGCAGCGTTGTTGGGGGGGGGAACACTGAAGCTTTCTTT
CDR3 protein: CSVVGGGNTEAFF

J gene: TRBJ1-1
D gene: -
V gene: TRBV27
clone size: few
CDR3 DNA: TGTGCCAGCAGAAGACAGGAGAACACTGAAGCTTTCTTT
CDR3 protein: CASRRQENTEAFF

J gene: TRBJ2-5
D gene: -
V gene: TRBV15
clone size: few
CDR3 DNA: TGTGCCACCAGCGGGAGAGGGGAGACCCAGTACTTC
CDR3 protein: CATSGRGETQYF

J gene: TRBJ2-1
D gene: -
V gene: TRBV11-2
clone size: -
CDR3 DNA: TGTGCCAGCAGCCTGACCCCTAGCTCCTACAATGAGCAGTTCTTC
CDR3 protein: CASSLTPSSYNEQFF

J gene: TRBJ2-7
D gene: TRBD1
V gene: TRBV30
clone size: few
CDR3 DNA: TGTGCCTGGTGGGGACAGAAGAATGCCGAGCAGTACTTC
CDR3 protein: CAWWGQKNAEQYF

J gene: TRBJ2-2
D gene: -
V gene: TRBV11-3
clone size: -
CDR3 DNA: TGTGCCAGCAGCTTAAACCCTATGGCCGGGGAGCTGTTTTTT
CDR3 protein: CASSLNPMAGELFF

J gene: TRBJ1-1
D gene: -
V gene: TRBV7-9
clone size: -
CDR3 DNA: TGTGCCAGCAGCCGCAGGGGCGGACTGAACACTGAAGCTTTCTTT
CDR3 protein: CASSRRGGLNTEAFF

J gene: TRBJ2-3
D gene: TRBD2
V gene: TRBV2
clone size: -
CDR3 DNA: TGTGCCAGCAGTGATGTAGCGGGGGGTACAGATACGCAGTATTTT
CDR3 protein: CASSDVAGGTDTQYF

J gene: TRBJ2-3
D gene: -
V gene: TRBV2
clone size: few
CDR3 DNA: TGTGCCAGCAGTGGGACAGTCAAGGGAGATACGCAGTATTTT
CDR3 protein: CASSGTVKGDTQYF

J gene: TRBJ2-1
D gene: -
V gene: TRBV14
clone size: few
CDR3 DNA: TGTGCCAGCAGCCAAGATTTTTCTAGCGAGCAGTTCTTC
CDR3 protein: CASSQDFSSEQFF

J gene: TRBJ2-5
D gene: -
V gene: TRBV7-2
clone size: -
CDR3 DNA: TGTGCCAGCAGCTACCTCGGTGCCGGGACCCAGTACTTC
CDR3 protein: CASSYLGAGTQYF

J gene: TRBJ1-1
D gene: TRBD1
V gene: TRBV13
clone size: -
CDR3 DNA: TGTGCCAGCAGCTTAATTCCCAGGGGGCAGGGGACTGAAGCTTTCTTT
CDR3 protein: CASSLIPRGQGTEAFF

J gene: TRBJ2-3
D gene: TRBD1
V gene: TRBV10-3
clone size: -
CDR3 DNA: TGTGCCATCAGTGAACAGGGGGCTGGAACAGATACGCAGTATTTT
CDR3 protein: CAISEQGAGTDTQYF

J gene: TRBJ2-5
D gene: TRBD2
V gene: TRBV5-1
clone size: -
CDR3 DNA: TGCGCCAGCAGCTTGAACCCCGGGACTAGCGGACAAGAGACCCAGTACTTC
CDR3 protein: CASSLNPGTSGQETQYF